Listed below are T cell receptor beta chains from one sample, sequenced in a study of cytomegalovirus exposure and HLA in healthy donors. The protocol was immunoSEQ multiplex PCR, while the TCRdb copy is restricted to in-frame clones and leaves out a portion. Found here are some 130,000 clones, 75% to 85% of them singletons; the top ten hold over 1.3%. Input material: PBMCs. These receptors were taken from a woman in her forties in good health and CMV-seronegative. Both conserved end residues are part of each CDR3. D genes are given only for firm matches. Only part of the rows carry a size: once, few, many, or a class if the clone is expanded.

cdr3_aa: CASSRLAGNTDTQYF; cdr3_nt: TGTGCCAGCAGTCGACTAGCGGGGAATACAGATACGCAGTATTTT; clone_size: .; j_call: TRBJ2-3; v_call: TRBV25-1; d_call: TRBD2
cdr3_aa: CASSLEGTREQYF; cdr3_nt: TGTGCCAGCAGCTTAGAAGGGACTCGCGAGCAGTACTTC; clone_size: few; j_call: TRBJ2-7; v_call: TRBV7-6; d_call: .
cdr3_aa: CASSTQTTGANYGYTF; cdr3_nt: TGTGCCAGCAGCACCCAAACGACAGGAGCTAACTATGGCTACACCTTC; clone_size: .; j_call: TRBJ1-2; v_call: TRBV21-1; d_call: .
cdr3_aa: CASSHGKAGPSEQYF; cdr3_nt: TGTGCCAGCAGCCACGGCAAGGCAGGCCCTTCCGAGCAGTACTTC; clone_size: .; j_call: TRBJ2-7; v_call: TRBV28; d_call: .
cdr3_aa: CASSLEGAGTGELFF; cdr3_nt: TGTGCCAGCAGTTTAGAGGGGGCAGGCACCGGGGAGCTGTTTTTT; clone_size: .; j_call: TRBJ2-2; v_call: TRBV27; d_call: TRBD1
cdr3_aa: CASSQGTGPDQPQHF; cdr3_nt: TGCGCCAGCAGCCAAGGAACAGGACCGGATCAGCCCCAGCATTTT; clone_size: once; j_call: TRBJ1-5; v_call: TRBV4-3; d_call: .
cdr3_aa: CASILDRGRNEKLFF; cdr3_nt: .; clone_size: .; j_call: TRBJ1-4; v_call: TRBV6-1; d_call: .
cdr3_aa: CSSSSMDSHVETQYF; cdr3_nt: TGTTCCAGCAGCTCCATGGACTCACACGTAGAGACCCAGTACTTC; clone_size: .; j_call: TRBJ2-5; v_call: TRBV7-9; d_call: .
cdr3_aa: CASSQVPLTGEDEKLFF; cdr3_nt: TGCGCCAGCAGCCAGGTACCCCTGACAGGGGAGGATGAAAAACTGTTTTTT; clone_size: many; j_call: TRBJ1-4; v_call: TRBV4-3; d_call: TRBD1
cdr3_aa: CASSMDRPTYNSPLHF; cdr3_nt: TGTGCCAGCAGTATGGACAGACCCACCTATAATTCACCCCTCCACTTT; clone_size: once; j_call: TRBJ1-6; v_call: TRBV11-3; d_call: .
cdr3_aa: CASSSTSGGTDTQYF; cdr3_nt: TGTGCCAGCAGCTCTACAAGCGGGGGCACAGATACGCAGTATTTT; clone_size: .; j_call: TRBJ2-3; v_call: TRBV9; d_call: TRBD2
cdr3_aa: CASSLSPGAGANVLTF; cdr3_nt: TGCGCCAGCAGCTTGTCCCCGGGGGCTGGGGCCAACGTCCTGACTTTC; clone_size: .; j_call: TRBJ2-6; v_call: TRBV5-1; d_call: .
cdr3_aa: CAISTGLTGANVLTF; cdr3_nt: TGTGCCATCAGCACAGGTTTGACTGGGGCCAACGTCCTGACTTTC; clone_size: .; j_call: TRBJ2-6; v_call: TRBV10-3; d_call: .
cdr3_aa: CASSPRFDRDSIGTQYF; cdr3_nt: TGTGCCAGCAGTCCAAGGTTCGACAGGGACAGTATTGGGACCCAGTACTTC; clone_size: .; j_call: TRBJ2-5; v_call: TRBV7-7; d_call: TRBD1
cdr3_aa: CASSLRGTGANVLTF; cdr3_nt: TGTGCCAGCAGCTTGCGGGGAACTGGGGCCAACGTCCTGACTTTC; clone_size: .; j_call: TRBJ2-6; v_call: TRBV5-4; d_call: .
cdr3_aa: CASSLAQAAYEQYF; cdr3_nt: TGTGCCAGCAGCTTGGCTCAGGCAGCTTACGAGCAGTACTTC; clone_size: .; j_call: TRBJ2-7; v_call: TRBV5-5; d_call: .
cdr3_aa: CASSVESRGIVNTEAFF; cdr3_nt: TGTGCCAGCAGCGTAGAATCGCGGGGGATCGTGAACACTGAAGCTTTCTTT; clone_size: .; j_call: TRBJ1-1; v_call: TRBV9; d_call: .